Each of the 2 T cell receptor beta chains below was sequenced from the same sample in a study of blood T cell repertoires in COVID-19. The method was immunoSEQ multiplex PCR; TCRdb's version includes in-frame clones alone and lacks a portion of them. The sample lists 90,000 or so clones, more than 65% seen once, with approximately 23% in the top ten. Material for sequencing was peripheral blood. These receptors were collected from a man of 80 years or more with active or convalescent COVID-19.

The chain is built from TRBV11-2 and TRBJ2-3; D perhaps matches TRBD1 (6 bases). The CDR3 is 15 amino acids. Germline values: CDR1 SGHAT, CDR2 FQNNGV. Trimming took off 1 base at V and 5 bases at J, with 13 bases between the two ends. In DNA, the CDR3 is TGTGCCAGCAGCTTAGGCAGGGGATATGGAGATACGCAGTATTTT. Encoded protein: CASSLGRGYGDTQYF.

CDR3 sequence: CATSDSGVYNEQFF. DNA of the CDR3: TGTGCCACCAGTGATTCCGGGGTCTACAATGAGCAGTTCTTC. The gene calls are TRBV24-1 and TRBJ2-1, with a possible D match to TRBD2 (5 bases). Germline V CDR1 and CDR2: KGHDR, SFDVKD. This CDR3 contains 14 residues. The V end was cut by 2 bases, the J end by 3 bases, with 7 bases between.